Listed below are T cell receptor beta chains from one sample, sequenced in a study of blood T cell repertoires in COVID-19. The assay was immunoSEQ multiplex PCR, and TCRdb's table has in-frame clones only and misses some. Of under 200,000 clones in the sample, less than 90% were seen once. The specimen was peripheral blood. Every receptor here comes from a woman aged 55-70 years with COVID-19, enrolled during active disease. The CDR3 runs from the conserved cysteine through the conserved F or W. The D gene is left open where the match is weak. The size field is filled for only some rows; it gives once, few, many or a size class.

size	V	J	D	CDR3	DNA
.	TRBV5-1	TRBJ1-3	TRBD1	CASSEQGSGNTIYF	TGCGCCAGCAGCGAACAGGGGTCAGGAAACACCATATATTTT
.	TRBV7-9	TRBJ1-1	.	CASSLAEGNTEAFF	TGTGCCAGCAGCTTAGCGGAGGGGAACACTGAAGCTTTCTTT
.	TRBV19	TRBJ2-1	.	CASSMPDSNNEQFF	TGTGCCAGTAGTATGCCGGACTCTAACAATGAGCAGTTCTTC
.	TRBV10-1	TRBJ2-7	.	CASRYGVEQYF	TGCGCCAGCCGGTACGGGGTCGAGCAGTACTTC
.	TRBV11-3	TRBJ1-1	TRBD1	CASSSGQMNTEAFF	TGTGCCAGCAGCTCGGGACAGATGAACACTGAAGCTTTCTTT
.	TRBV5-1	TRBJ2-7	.	CASSGTQYEQYF	TGCGCCAGCTCCGGGACACAATACGAGCAGTACTTC
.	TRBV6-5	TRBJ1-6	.	CASSYAGEDNSPLHF	TGTGCCAGCAGTTACGCCGGTGAGGATAATTCACCCCTCCACTTT
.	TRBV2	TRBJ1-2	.	CASSERGTDGYTF	TGTGCCAGCAGTGAAAGGGGGACGGATGGCTACACCTTC
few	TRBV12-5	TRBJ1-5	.	CASGQTRDGRAYSNQPQHF	TGTGCTAGTGGTCAAACCCGGGACGGGAGGGCCTATAGCAATCAGCCCCAGCATTTT
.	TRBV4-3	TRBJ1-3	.	CASSQALGGAISGNTIYF	TGCGCCAGCAGCCAGGCTTTGGGAGGGGCGATCTCTGGAAACACCATATATTTT
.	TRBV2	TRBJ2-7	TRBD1	CASSPDRVPYEQYF	TGTGCCAGCAGCCCCGACAGGGTCCCCTACGAGCAGTACTTC
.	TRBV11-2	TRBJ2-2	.	CASRLGAAGELFF	TGTGCCAGCAGATTAGGAGCGGCCGGGGAGCTGTTTTTT
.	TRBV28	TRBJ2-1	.	CASSEGAPYNEQFF	TGTGCCAGCAGTGAAGGGGCCCCCTACAATGAGCAGTTCTTC
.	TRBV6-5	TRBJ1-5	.	CASSYEGRREPQHF	TGTGCCAGCAGTTACGAGGGTCGCCGCGAGCCCCAGCATTTT
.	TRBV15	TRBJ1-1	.	CATSRVGGVGTEAFF	TGTGCCACCAGCAGAGTGGGGGGGGTAGGGACTGAAGCTTTCTTT
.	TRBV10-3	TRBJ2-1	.	CAITGTLDNEQFF	TGTGCCATCACCGGGACTCTTGACAATGAGCAGTTCTTC
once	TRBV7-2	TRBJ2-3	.	CASSLDHRTDTQYF	TGTGCCAGCAGCTTAGACCATCGGACAGATACGCAGTATTTT
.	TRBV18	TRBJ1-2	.	CASSPPPATGGYTF	TGTGCCAGCTCACCACCGCCGGCCACGGGAGGCTACACCTTC
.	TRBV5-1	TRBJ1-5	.	CASSLDGTQDQPQHF	TGCGCCAGCAGCCTGGACGGGACACAAGATCAGCCCCAGCATTTT
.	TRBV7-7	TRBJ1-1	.	CASSPAGGRNTEAFF	TGTGCTAGCAGCCCAGCCGGGGGTAGGAACACTGAAGCTTTCTTT
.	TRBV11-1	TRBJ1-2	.	CASSLKSGTPDYGYTF	TGTGCCAGCAGCTTAAAATCCGGGACACCGGACTATGGCTACACCTTC
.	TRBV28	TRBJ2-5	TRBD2	CASSSGTRKETQYF	TGTGCCAGCAGTAGCGGGACTAGGAAAGAGACCCAGTACTTC
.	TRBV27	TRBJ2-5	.	CASSSRVFGTQYF	TGTGCCAGCAGTTCCAGGGTGTTCGGTACCCAGTACTTC
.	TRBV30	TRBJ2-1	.	CAWSRGNEQFF	TGTGCCTGGAGCCGAGGCAATGAGCAGTTCTTC
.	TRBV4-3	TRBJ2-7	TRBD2	CASSLRLAGVWEQYF	TGCGCCAGCAGCCTTCGACTAGCGGGAGTGTGGGAGCAGTACTTC
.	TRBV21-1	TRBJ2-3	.	CASSPTGLAETSTDTQYF	TGTGCCAGCAGCCCCACCGGTCTAGCGGAGACTTCCACAGATACGCAGTATTTT
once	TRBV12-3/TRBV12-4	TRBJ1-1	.	CASSLVRATEAFF	TGTGCCAGCAGTTTGGTGCGGGCCACTGAAGCTTTCTTT
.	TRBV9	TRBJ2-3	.	CASSVGGFLRDTQYF	TGTGCCAGCAGCGTAGGGGGCTTTCTAAGGGATACGCAGTATTTT
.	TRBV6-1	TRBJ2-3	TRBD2	CASSATSESHTDTQYF	TGTGCCAGCAGTGCGACTAGCGAGAGTCATACAGATACGCAGTATTTT
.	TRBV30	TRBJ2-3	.	CAWSVGSRSTDTQYF	TGTGCCTGGAGTGTAGGTAGCCGGAGCACAGATACGCAGTATTTT
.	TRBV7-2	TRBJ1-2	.	CASSLRTDYYGYTF	TGTGCCAGCAGCTTACGGACAGATTACTATGGCTACACCTTC
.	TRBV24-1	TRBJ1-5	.	CANTYPLFRDNNQPQHF	TGTGCCAACACCTACCCCCTCTTCCGGGACAACAATCAGCCCCAGCATTTT
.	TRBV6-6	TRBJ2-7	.	CASSSTGGGAQYF	TGTGCCAGCAGCTCGACTGGAGGAGGGGCGCAGTACTTC
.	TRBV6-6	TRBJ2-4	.	CASSYSRVGAKNIQYF	TGTGCCAGCAGTTACTCGAGAGTGGGGGCTAAAAACATTCAGTACTTC
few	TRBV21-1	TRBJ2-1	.	CARYLSQVADLNEQFF	TGTGCCAGATATCTAAGCCAGGTAGCGGATTTAAATGAGCAGTTCTTC
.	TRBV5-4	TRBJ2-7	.	CASSHPRTATYEQYF	TGTGCCAGCAGCCACCCCCGGACAGCCACCTACGAGCAGTACTTC
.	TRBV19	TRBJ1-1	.	CASKTQGSKNTEAFF	TGTGCCAGTAAAACACAGGGCTCGAAGAACACTGAAGCTTTCTTT
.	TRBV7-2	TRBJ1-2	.	CASSLSGAYGYTF	TGTGCCAGCAGCTTAAGTGGGGCCTATGGCTACACCTTC
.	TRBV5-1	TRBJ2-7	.	CASSLLLRGRGGYEQYF	TGCGCCAGCAGCCTGTTACTTAGAGGCAGGGGTGGATACGAGCAGTACTTC
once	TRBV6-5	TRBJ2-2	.	CASSSGRGNTGELFF	TGTGCCAGCAGTTCTGGACGGGGGAACACCGGGGAGCTGTTTTTT
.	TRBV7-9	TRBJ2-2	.	CASSWWTAETGELFF	TGTGCCAGCAGCTGGTGGACAGCCGAAACCGGGGAGCTGTTTTTT
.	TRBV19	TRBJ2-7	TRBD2	CATATGGISSYEQYF	TGTGCCACCGCCACCGGGGGGATAAGCTCCTACGAGCAGTACTTC